The 21 T cell receptor beta chains below all came from one sample that was sequenced in a study of Ad26.COV2.S vaccination and SARS-CoV-2 variants. Here immunoSEQ multiplex PCR was the method, and the copy in TCRdb shows in-frame clones only, minus some. Of 350,000 to 450,000 clones listed, about nine tenths are singletons. Treatment here: 15 to 20 received Ad26.COV2.S at low or high dose, single or two shots; five or six received placebo; per-sample allocation not given. Day 63 after the first vaccine or placebo injection was the time point for sampling. Here the sequenced sample was peripheral blood, taken in a trial of Ad26.COV2.S vaccine versus placebo. The source of these receptors is a person aged 18-60 years who received the Ad26.COV2.S COVID-19 vaccine or a placebo.

This clone was recorded only once. The chain couples TRBV11-3 to TRBJ2-6, with D perhaps matching TRBD1 or TRBD2 (5 bases each). This CDR3 region has 16 residues. The germline gives CDR1 SGHNT, CDR2 YENEEA. Trimming cost V 6 bases and J 4 bases, with 16 bases left between them. CDR3: CASSWPPWGGANVLTF. DNA of the CDR3: TGTGCCAGCAGTTGGCCGCCGTGGGGGGGGGCCAACGTCCTGACTTTC.

The V gene is TRBV11-2, the J gene TRBJ1-1, with D possibly being TRBD1 (5 bases). The V end lost 1 base, the J end lost 5 bases, and 11 bases lay between the germline ends. The germline CDR1 and CDR2 sequences are SGHAT and FQNNGV. This CDR3 is built from 14 residues. In nucleotides, the CDR3 is TGTGCCAGCAGCTTAGGAACGGGGGAGACTGAAGCTTTCTTT. Its translation: CASSLGTGETEAFF.

V is TRBV19 and J is TRBJ1-1; 7 bases line up with TRBD1. V shed 7 bases, J shed 5 bases, and the junction held 4 bases outside the gene matches. Germline loops: CDR1 LNHDA, CDR2 SQIVND (reference sequence). This CDR3 region has 12 residues. The DNA for the CDR3 is TGTGCCAGTAAACAGGGGATAACTGAAGCTTTCTTT. Translating it yields CASKQGITEAFF.

The chain uses TRBV11-1 and TRBJ2-3; D is ambiguous. Trimming left V 6 bases short and J 0 bases short, with 7 bases between. CDR3 length: 13 residues. Germline V gene sequence: CDR1 SGHAT, CDR2 FQDESV (reference sequence). CDR3 protein: CASSSSSTDTQYF. CDR3 DNA: TGTGCCAGCAGTTCATCTAGCACAGATACGCAGTATTTT. The whole variable domain, filled in from reference TRBV11-1 and TRBJ2-3, reads EAEVAQSPRYKITEKSQAVAFWCDPISGHATLYWYRQILGQGPELLVQFQDESVVDDSQLPKDRFSAERLKGVDSTLKIQPAELGDSAMYLCASSSSSTDTQYFGPGTRLTVL.

The V gene is TRBV20-1, the J gene TRBJ2-3; D gene ambiguous. The germline V and J ends were trimmed by 3 bases and 2 bases, with 12 bases remaining between them. Germline V gene sequence: CDR1 DFQATT, CDR2 SNEGSKA (reference sequence). The length of the CDR3 is 14 residues. CDR3 DNA: TGCAGTGCTAGTTTCCCAACGGACACAGATACGCAGTATTTT. As protein: CSASFPTDTDTQYF.

This clone has just a few counts. The V and J genes are TRBV6-5 and TRBJ1-1; tentatively, D is TRBD1 (5 bases). The V end lost 2 bases, the J end lost 5 bases, and 15 bases lay between the germline ends. This CDR3 is 15 amino acids long. Per germline, CDR1 MNHEY and CDR2 SVGAGI. CDR3 in amino acids: CASSYVTDKVTEAFF. Written as DNA, the CDR3 is TGTGCCAGCAGTTACGTCACGGACAAGGTGACTGAAGCTTTCTTT.

The genes are TRBV7-3 and TRBJ1-1, with D perhaps matching TRBD1 (5 bases). The CDR3 length is 15 residues. V was trimmed by 4 bases and J by 1 base, leaving 13 bases between them. CDR1 and CDR2 from the germline V gene are SGHTA and FQGTGA. Written as DNA, the CDR3 is TGTGCCAGCAGCTCTCTTCCGCAGGGGAACACTGAAGCTTTCTTT. Amino acid sequence: CASSSLPQGNTEAFF.

J is TRBJ1-1 and V is TRBV4-1; D may be TRBD1 (6 bases). Germline lookup yields CDR1 MGHRA and CDR2 YSYEKL. The V and J ends lost 1 base and 7 bases respectively, with 16 bases between them. This CDR3 has 15 amino acids. Here the CDR3 DNA reads TGCGCCAGCAGCCAAGGAAGGGGGGGGCCCCTTGAAGCTTTCTTT. It translates to CASSQGRGGPLEAFF.

This chain uses TRBV4-2 with TRBJ2-5; TRBD2 matches 14 bases. This CDR3 is 18 amino acids long. The V gene end was trimmed by 6 bases and the J gene end by 3 bases; junction bases not matched to a gene: 12. Germline lookup yields CDR1 LGHNA and CDR2 YNFKEQ. The CDR3 region has the DNA TGTGCCAGCAGTTCCAGACTAGCGGGGGGGCAAGTGGAAGAGACCCAGTACTTC. It yields the protein CASSSRLAGGQVEETQYF.

This chain connects TRBV7-3 to TRBJ1-2; 7 nucleotides match TRBD1. Germline V gives CDR1 SGHTA, CDR2 FQGTGA. CDR3 length: 13 residues. The V and J ends lost 5 bases and 7 bases, in that order; junction bases with no gene match: 7. In DNA form, the CDR3 reads TGTGCCAGCAGCCATGACAGGGAAGGTGGCTACACCTTC. It encodes CASSHDREGGYTF.

The chain links TRBV6-5 to TRBJ2-5; D gene unclear. V dropped 5 bases and J dropped 3 bases, with 10 bases sitting between them. CDR1 MNHEY and CDR2 SVGAGI come from the germline V gene. The CDR3 has 13 residues. Here the CDR3 reads CASSLSYEETQYF. CDR3 coding DNA: TGTGCCAGCAGTCTATCATACGAAGAGACCCAGTACTTC.

This clone has just a few counts. J is TRBJ1-4 and V is TRBV7-6; D gene unclear. Trimming shortened V by 3 bases and J by 4 bases, and 12 bases separated the two germline ends. CDR1 and CDR2 from the germline V gene are SGHVS and FNYEAQ. CDR3 size: 15 residues. DNA of the CDR3: TGTGCCAGCAGCTTGGGTTCAGGATATAATGAAAAACTGTTTTTT. Translating gives CASSLGSGYNEKLFF.

The chain recombines TRBV15 with TRBJ1-4; TRBD1 is a possible D gene (6 bases). Germline CDR1 is LNHNV and CDR2 is YYDKDF (reference sequence). Trimming removed 1 base from V and 6 bases from J, with 15 bases in between. The CDR3 spans 16 residues. The CDR3 DNA is TGTGCCACCAGCAGAGGGTGGACAGCGTCTTATGAAAAACTGTTTTTT. Its protein product is CATSRGWTASYEKLFF. Full variable domain (rest looked up from reference TRBV15 and TRBJ1-4): DAMVIQNPRYQVTQFGKPVTLSCSQTLNHNVMYWYQQKSSQAPKLLFHYYDKDFNNEADTPDNFQSRRPNTSFCFLDIRSPGLGDTAMYLCATSRGWTASYEKLFFGSGTQLSVL.

The chain joins TRBV12-3 or TRBV12-4 to TRBJ2-7, with D perhaps TRBD2 (5 bases). The CDR3 has 12 amino acids. The V and J ends lost 2 bases and 6 bases respectively, with 8 bases between them. In DNA, the CDR3 is TGTGCCAGCAGTTTAACGGGGAGCGAGCAGTACTTC. This translates into CASSLTGSEQYF.

This sequence joins TRBV19 and TRBJ1-3; D remains unclear. V was trimmed by 5 bases and J by 4 bases, leaving 12 bases between them. This CDR3 contains 14 residues. CDR1 LNHDA and CDR2 SQIVND come from the germline V gene (reference sequence). The CDR3 here is CASSPKTRGNTIYF. Written as DNA, the CDR3 is TGTGCCAGTAGTCCAAAGACACGAGGAAACACCATATATTTT.

This clone was counted once. This chain connects TRBV7-2 to TRBJ2-5, with D unresolved. The CDR3 contains 12 residues. Germline CDR1 SGHTA, CDR2 FQGNSA. The V gene lost 5 bases and the J gene lost 5 bases, with 9 bases spanning the gap. The CDR3 spells CASSDMGETQYF. The CDR3 nucleotides are TGTGCCAGCAGCGACATGGGGGAGACCCAGTACTTC. The full variable domain, completed using reference TRBV7-2 and TRBJ2-5, is GAGVSQSPSNKVTEKGKDVELRCDPISGHTALYWYRQSLGQGLEFLIYFQGNSAPDKSGLPSDRFSAERTGGSVSTLTIQRTQQEDSAVYLCASSDMGETQYFGPGTRLLVL.

The chain employs TRBV2 and TRBJ2-7; TRBD1 is a possible D gene (7 bases). Per germline, CDR1 SNHLY and CDR2 FYNNEI. Trimming cost V 3 bases and J 6 bases, with 9 bases left between them. The CDR3 contains 12 residues. The DNA for the CDR3 is TGTGCCAGCAGTGACAGGGGGGTCGAGCAGTACTTC. Its protein is CASSDRGVEQYF. Based on the CDR3 plus reference TRBV2 and TRBJ2-7, the full variable domain is EPEVTQTPSHQVTQMGQEVILRCVPISNHLYFYWYRQILGQKVEFLVSFYNNEISEKSEIFDDQFSVERPDGSNFTLKIRSTKLEDSAMYFCASSDRGVEQYFGPGTRLTVT.

This sequence joins TRBV13 and TRBJ2-2; D is unclear. This CDR3 is built from 13 residues. Per germline, CDR1 PRHDT and CDR2 FYEKMQ (reference sequence). V dropped 5 bases and J dropped 7 bases, with 11 bases sitting between them. Here the CDR3 reads CASSPSRGGELFF. Written as DNA, the CDR3 is TGTGCCAGCAGCCCGTCGAGAGGCGGGGAGCTGTTTTTT.

There are a few counts of this clone. The chain carries TRBV7-2 and TRBJ1-2; 10 bases map to TRBD1. This CDR3 region has 15 residues. Trimming at V came to 5 bases and at J to 8 bases, leaving 11 bases not matched to a gene. Germline assignment: CDR1 SGHTA and CDR2 FQGNSA. CDR3 in amino acids: CASSPQTGGARGYTF. CDR3 DNA sequence: TGTGCCAGCAGCCCGCAGACAGGGGGCGCGCGGGGCTACACCTTC. Based on the CDR3 plus reference TRBV7-2 and TRBJ1-2, the full variable domain is GAGVSQSPSNKVTEKGKDVELRCDPISGHTALYWYRQSLGQGLEFLIYFQGNSAPDKSGLPSDRFSAERTGGSVSTLTIQRTQQEDSAVYLCASSPQTGGARGYTFGSGTRLTVV.

The rearrangement joins TRBV14 to TRBJ2-3; D may be TRBD1 (7 bases). This CDR3 is built from 16 residues. Germline V gene sequence: CDR1 SGHDN, CDR2 FVKESK. Between the trimmed V and J ends, which lost 4 bases and 3 bases, there was a span of 17 bases. CDR3 residues: CASSLRQGGWTDTQYF. Written as DNA, the CDR3 is TGTGCCAGCAGCCTACGCCAGGGGGGCTGGACAGATACGCAGTATTTT. The full variable domain, its missing parts supplied by reference TRBV14 and TRBJ2-3, is EAGVTQFPSHSVIEKGQTVTLRCDPISGHDNLYWYRRVMGKEIKFLLHFVKESKQDESGMPNNRFLAERTGGTYSTLKVQPAELEDSGVYFCASSLRQGGWTDTQYFGPGTRLTVL.

This clone was picked up a small number of times. Additional DNA sequences in this sample encode the identical CDR3. The V and J genes are TRBV7-9 and TRBJ1-2; possibly TRBD1 for D (6 bases). With 0 bases removed from V and 2 bases from J, the gap between germline ends came to 10 bases. The CDR3 spans 15 residues. CDR1 SEHNR and CDR2 FQNEAQ come from the germline V gene (reference sequence). This CDR3 is CASSLAGGTNYGYTF. The CDR3 DNA sequence: TGTGCCAGCAGCTTAGCGGGGGGGACAAACTATGGCTACACCTTC.